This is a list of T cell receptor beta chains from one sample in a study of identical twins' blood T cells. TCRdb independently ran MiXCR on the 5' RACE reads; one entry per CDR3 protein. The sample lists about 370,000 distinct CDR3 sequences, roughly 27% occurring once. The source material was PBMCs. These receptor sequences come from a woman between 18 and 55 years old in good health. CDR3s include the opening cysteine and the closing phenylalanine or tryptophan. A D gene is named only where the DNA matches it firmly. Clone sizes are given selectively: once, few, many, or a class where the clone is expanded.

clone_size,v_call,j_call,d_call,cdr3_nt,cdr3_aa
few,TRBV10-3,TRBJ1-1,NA,TGTGCCAGCAGGGAGTTGAACACTGAAGCTTTCTTT,CASRELNTEAFF
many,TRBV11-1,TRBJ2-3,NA,TGTGCCAGCAGCTTAGGGTCAAGCACAGATACGCAGTATTTT,CASSLGSSTDTQYF
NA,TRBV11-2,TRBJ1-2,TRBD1,TGTGCCAGCAGCATTAACCCGGGACAGGGTAACTATGGCTACACCTTC,CASSINPGQGNYGYTF
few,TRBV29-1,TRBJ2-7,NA,TGCAGCGTTGGTCCCACAGGACCCTACGAGCAGTACTTC,CSVGPTGPYEQYF
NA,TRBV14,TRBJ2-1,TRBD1,TGTGCCAGCGAGACAGGGAACAATGAGCAGTTCTTC,CASETGNNEQFF
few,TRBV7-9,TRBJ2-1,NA,TGTGCCAGCAGCCTTGGACATCTAACTGAGCAGTTCTTC,CASSLGHLTEQFF
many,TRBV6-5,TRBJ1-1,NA,TGTGCCAGCAGTTATGACGGACACACTGAAGCTTTCTTT,CASSYDGHTEAFF
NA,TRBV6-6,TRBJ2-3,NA,TGTGCCAGCAGACCGGACAGCACAGATGCGCAGTATTTT,CASRPDSTDAQYF
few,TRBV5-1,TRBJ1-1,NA,TGCGCCAGCAGCTTCAGGGAAGTAGGCACTGAAGCTTTCTTT,CASSFREVGTEAFF
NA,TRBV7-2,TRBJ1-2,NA,TGTGCCAGCAGCTCCGCCCCGCTCCGCAATAACTATGGCTACACCTTC,CASSSAPLRNNYGYTF